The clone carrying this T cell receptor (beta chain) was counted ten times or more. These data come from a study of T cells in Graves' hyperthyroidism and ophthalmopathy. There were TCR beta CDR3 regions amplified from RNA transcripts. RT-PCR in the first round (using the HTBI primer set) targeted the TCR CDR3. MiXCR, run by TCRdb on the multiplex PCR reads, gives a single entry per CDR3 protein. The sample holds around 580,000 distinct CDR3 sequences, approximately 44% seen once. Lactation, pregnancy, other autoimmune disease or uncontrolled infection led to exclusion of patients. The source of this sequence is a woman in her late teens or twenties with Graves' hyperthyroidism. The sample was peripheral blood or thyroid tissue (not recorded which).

In nucleotides, the CDR3 is TGCGCCAGCAGCTTGGCCTGGCTACTCACCTACGAGCAGTACTTC. The encoded protein is CASSLAWLLTYEQYF. The V and J genes are TRBV5-1 and TRBJ2-7; D is uncertain. Trimming removed 0 bases at V and 2 bases at J, with 12 bases between. The CDR3 has 15 residues. The V gene's germline CDR1 is SGHRS and CDR2 YFSETQ.